This paragraph covers one T cell receptor (beta chain) sequence. Its antigen is not known. Investigators reverse transcribed all isolated RNA, so they sequenced expressed TCRB transcripts. Using immunoSEQ multiplex PCR, the repertoire was profiled, and TCRdb retains in-frame clones only, with some absent. Of about 710,000 clones listed, around 15% are singletons. Germline CDR1 and CDR2: MNHEY and SMNVEV (reference sequence). The CDR3 contains 12 residues. V lost 3 bases, J lost 14 bases, and 14 bases lay in between. These data belong to a study of beta chain features in type 1 diabetes. Study-level points and caveats: TCRB CDR3s from Type 1 diabetes patients were moderately but significantly shorter in all four CD4+ subsets. Naive, central memory and Treg TCRB repertoires seemed to resemble each other more closely in patients than they did in healthy donors.

Purities over 98% were achieved in all sorted populations. Sequenced: naive CD4+ T cells from blood. The clonotype comes from a man aged 18 to 30 with type 1 diabetes. This chain joins TRBV27 and TRBJ2-1; TRBD1 is a possible D gene (6 bases). The DNA for the CDR3 is TGTGCCAGCAGTTTCAGGGGCTCCTCGAAGTTCTTC. Protein product: CASSFRGSSKFF.